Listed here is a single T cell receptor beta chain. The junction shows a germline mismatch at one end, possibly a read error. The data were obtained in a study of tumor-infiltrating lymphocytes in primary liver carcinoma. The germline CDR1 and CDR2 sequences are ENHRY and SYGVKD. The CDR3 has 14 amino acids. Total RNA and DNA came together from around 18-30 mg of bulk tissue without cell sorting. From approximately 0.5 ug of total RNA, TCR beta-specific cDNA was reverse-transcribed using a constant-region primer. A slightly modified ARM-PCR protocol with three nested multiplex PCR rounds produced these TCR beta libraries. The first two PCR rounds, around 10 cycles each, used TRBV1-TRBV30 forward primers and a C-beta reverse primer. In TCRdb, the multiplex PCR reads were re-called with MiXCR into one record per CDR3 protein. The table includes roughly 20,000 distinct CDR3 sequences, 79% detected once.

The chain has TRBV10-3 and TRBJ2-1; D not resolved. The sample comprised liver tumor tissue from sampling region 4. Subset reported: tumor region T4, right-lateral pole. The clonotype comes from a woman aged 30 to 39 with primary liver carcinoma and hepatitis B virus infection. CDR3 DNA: TGTACCATCAGTCCCATGTCGACCCGGGATGAGCAGTTCTTC. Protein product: CTISPMSTRDEQFF.